This T cell receptor (beta chain) came from a study of blood T cell repertoires in COVID-19. Only in-frame clones appear in the TCRdb table, and some are missing; sequencing was by immunoSEQ multiplex PCR. The sample lists about 250,000 clones, about 86% seen once, with 1.2% to 1.5% in the top ten. Sample: peripheral blood. The receptor was derived from an elderly man with acute or convalescent COVID-19.

CDR3 coding DNA: TGTGCTAGTCGGGGGTTACGAACAGATACGCAGTATTTT. This codes for CASRGLRTDTQYF. J is TRBJ2-3 and V is TRBV12-5; D is possibly TRBD2 (6 bases). With 8 bases removed from V and 3 bases from J, the gap between germline ends came to 12 bases. The germline V gene encodes CDR1 LGHNT and CDR2 FRNRAP. This CDR3 region has 13 residues.